These T cell receptor beta chains were read from a single sample in a study of cytomegalovirus exposure and HLA in healthy donors. The repertoire was sequenced with immunoSEQ multiplex PCR; TCRdb's copy has only in-frame clones and lacks some. Among about 160,000 clones, around four fifths were seen once, and the ten largest hold 1.3%. Sequencing used PBMCs. The source is a woman in her forties or fifties in good health and CMV-seronegative. Each CDR3 is given with its conserved first and last residue. The D gene is left open where the match is weak. A clone size is listed for some rows: how often the clone was seen (once, few, many), or a class if it is expanded.

J,V,D,size,CDR3,DNA
TRBJ1-1,TRBV28,NA,NA,CASTGLTEAFF,TGTGCCAGTACAGGGCTCACTGAAGCTTTCTTT
TRBJ2-7,TRBV19,NA,NA,CASRGRGTSYEQYF,TGTGCCAGTAGGGGTCGGGGGACCAGCTACGAGCAGTACTTC
TRBJ2-1,TRBV12-5,NA,NA,CASGLSGGNEQFF,TGTGCTAGTGGTTTGTCGGGTGGCAATGAGCAGTTCTTC
TRBJ2-7,TRBV19,TRBD1,NA,CASSAIDRGLYEQYF,TGTGCCAGTAGTGCTATCGACAGGGGGCTCTACGAGCAGTACTTC
TRBJ1-1,TRBV18,TRBD1,NA,CASSGAGTGLAEAFF,TGTGCCAGCTCAGGAGCCGGGACAGGGTTAGCTGAAGCTTTCTTT
TRBJ1-4,TRBV4-3,NA,NA,CASSQDLEVGGEKLFF,TGCGCCAGCAGCCAAGATCTCGAGGTGGGGGGTGAAAAACTGTTTTTT
TRBJ1-6,TRBV4-3,NA,NA,CASSQVPPGSENNSPLHF,TGCGCCAGCAGCCAAGTTCCCCCCGGTTCTGAGAATAATTCACCCCTCCACTTT
TRBJ1-2,TRBV28,NA,NA,CALGQSYGYTF,TGTGCCCTGGGGCAGTCCTATGGCTACACCTTC
TRBJ1-1,TRBV28,NA,NA,CATHRDFMNTEAFF,TGTGCCACCCATAGGGACTTCATGAACACTGAAGCTTTCTTT
TRBJ2-7,TRBV30,TRBD1,NA,CAWSRDSRYEQYF,TGTGCCTGGAGTCGGGACAGCCGCTACGAGCAGTACTTC
TRBJ1-2,TRBV6-1,TRBD1,few,CASRAGTGALGYTF,TGTGCCAGCAGGGCCGGGACAGGGGCGCTCGGCTACACCTTC
TRBJ2-1,TRBV4-3,NA,NA,CASSQFIFGADNEQFF,TGCGCCAGCAGCCAATTTATTTTTGGGGCGGACAATGAGCAGTTCTTC
TRBJ2-7,TRBV5-6,NA,NA,CASSQGYEQYF,TGTGCCAGCAGCCAGGGGTACGAGCAGTACTTC
TRBJ2-7,TRBV30,NA,NA,CAWSEGVYEQYF,TGTGCCTGGAGTGAAGGGGTCTACGAGCAGTACTTC
TRBJ2-5,TRBV2,TRBD2,NA,CASSESTSGLETQYF,TGTGCCAGCAGTGAATCAACTAGCGGGTTAGAGACCCAGTACTTC
TRBJ2-7,TRBV12-2,NA,NA,CAGGGRGYEQYF,TGTGCAGGAGGGGGCCGGGGCTACGAGCAGTACTTC
TRBJ2-7,TRBV6-5,NA,NA,CASSLGTPSEQYF,TGTGCCAGCAGTCTTGGGACACCCAGCGAGCAGTACTTC
TRBJ1-1,TRBV30,NA,NA,CAWSMGRTLNTEAFF,TGTGCCTGGAGTATGGGGAGGACCTTGAACACTGAAGCTTTCTTT
TRBJ2-7,TRBV7-9,NA,NA,CASSPGTPSSYEQYF,TGTGCCAGCAGCCCAGGGACACCTTCTAGCTACGAGCAGTACTTC
TRBJ2-1,TRBV19,TRBD1,NA,CASSSGGNEQFF,TGTGCCAGTAGTTCAGGGGGAAATGAGCAGTTCTTC
TRBJ2-7,TRBV5-4,NA,NA,CASSLPGNEQYF,TGTGCCAGCAGCTTGCCGGGAAACGAGCAGTACTTC
TRBJ1-2,TRBV19,TRBD1,once,CASRAGGTNYGYTF,TGTGCCAGTAGAGCAGGGGGCACTAACTATGGCTACACCTTC
TRBJ2-5,TRBV11-2,TRBD2,NA,CASSLGAGGLETQYF,TGTGCCAGCAGCTTAGGGGCGGGGGGGCTAGAGACCCAGTACTTC
TRBJ2-3,TRBV10-3,TRBD2,NA,CAISFPQTSGVAGGDTQYF,TGTGCCATCAGTTTCCCTCAGACTAGCGGGGTCGCCGGGGGAGATACGCAGTATTTT
TRBJ1-5,TRBV6-1,NA,NA,CASSRQVSNQPQHF,TGTGCCAGCAGCCGACAGGTTAGCAATCAGCCCCAGCATTTT